The clone carrying this T cell receptor beta chain was recorded at least ten times. This sample stems from a study of T cell changes during pregnancy in multiple sclerosis. Clones were read by immunoSEQ multiplex PCR, and TCRdb kept only the in-frame ones, dropping some. The sample includes around 29,000 clones, around 85% seen only once; the top ten take approximately 8.3%. The CDR3 totals 16 residues. Germline assignment: CDR1 LNHNV and CDR2 YYDKDF (reference sequence). V lost 3 bases, J lost 2 bases, and 16 bases lay in between. The input for sequencing was CD8+ T cells from peripheral blood mononuclear cells, taken after pregnancy. This clonotype originated in a female donor with multiple sclerosis, enrolled in a pregnancy study. J is TRBJ1-2 and V is TRBV15; D may be TRBD1 (6 bases). The CDR3 protein is CATSRNYRDPNYGYTF. CDR3 coding DNA: TGTGCCACCAGCAGGAACTACAGGGACCCCAACTATGGCTACACCTTC.